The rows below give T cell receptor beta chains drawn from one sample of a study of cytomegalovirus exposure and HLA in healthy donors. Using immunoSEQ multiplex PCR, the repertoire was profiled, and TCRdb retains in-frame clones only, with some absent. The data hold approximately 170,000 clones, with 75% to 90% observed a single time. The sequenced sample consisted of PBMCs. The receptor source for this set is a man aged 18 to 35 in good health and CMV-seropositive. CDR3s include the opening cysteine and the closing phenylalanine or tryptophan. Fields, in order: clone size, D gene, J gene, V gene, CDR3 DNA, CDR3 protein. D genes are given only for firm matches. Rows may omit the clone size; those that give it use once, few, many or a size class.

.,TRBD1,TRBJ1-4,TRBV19,TGTGCCAGTAGTCAACAGGGGGCGGTGGTGGAAAAACTGTTTTTT,CASSQQGAVVEKLFF
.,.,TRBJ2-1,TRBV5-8,TGTGCCAGCGACCGGCGAGATGCGAGAGGCGATGAGCAGTTCTTC,CASDRRDARGDEQFF
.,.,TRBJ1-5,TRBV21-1,TGTGCCAGCATCCAACACGGGACAGAGAATCAGCCCCAGCATTTT,CASIQHGTENQPQHF
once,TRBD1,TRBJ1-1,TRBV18,TGTGCCAGCTCACAAGGGACAGGGACGGGCACTGAAGCTTTCTTT,CASSQGTGTGTEAFF
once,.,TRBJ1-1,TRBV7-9,TGTGCCAGCAGCTTAGCTGAGGGCCTGAACACTGAAGCTTTCTTT,CASSLAEGLNTEAFF
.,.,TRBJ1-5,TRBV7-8,TGTGCCAGCAGCAAGGAACCGACAGGAAGCAATCAGCCCCAGCATTTT,CASSKEPTGSNQPQHF
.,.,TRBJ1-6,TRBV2,TGTGCCAGCAGAATAGATAATTCACCCCTCCACTTT,CASRIDNSPLHF
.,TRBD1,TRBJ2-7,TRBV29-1,TGCAGCGCTAGAGACAGGGGAAACTACGAGCAGTACTTC,CSARDRGNYEQYF
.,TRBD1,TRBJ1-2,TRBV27,TGTGCCAGCGGAACCGGGACAGGGGAACATGGCTACACCTTC,CASGTGTGEHGYTF
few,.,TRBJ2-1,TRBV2,TGTGCCAGCAGTGAACAGCCCGGAGATTACAATGAGCAGTTCTTC,CASSEQPGDYNEQFF
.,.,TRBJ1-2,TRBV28,TGTGCCAGCAGTCCAGGAACCTATGGCTACACCTTC,CASSPGTYGYTF
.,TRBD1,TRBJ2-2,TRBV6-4,TGTGCCAGCAGTGACTCGGACAGGGGGAAGAACACCGGGGAGCTGTTTTTT,CASSDSDRGKNTGELFF
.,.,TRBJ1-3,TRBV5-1,TGCGCCAGCAGCTTGGCCTCGCAGTTCTCTGGAAACACCATATATTTT,CASSLASQFSGNTIYF
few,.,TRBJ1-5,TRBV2,TGTGCCAGCAGTTACAGGGACGGTCAGCCCCAGCATTTT,CASSYRDGQPQHF
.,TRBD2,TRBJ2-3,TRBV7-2,TGTGCCAGCAGCCCCGGCCGGGGGGGCGAGGGTACGCAGTATTTT,CASSPGRGGEGTQYF
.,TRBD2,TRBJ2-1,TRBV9,TGTGCCAGCAGCTCCTCCGCCGGGACTAGCTGGGAGCAGTTCTTC,CASSSSAGTSWEQFF
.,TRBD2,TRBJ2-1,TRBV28,TGTGCCAGCAGTTTCCAAGGACTAGCGGTCTACAATGAGCAGTTCTTC,CASSFQGLAVYNEQFF
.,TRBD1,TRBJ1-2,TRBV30,TGTGCCTGGAGTGCAGGGGGTGGCTACACCTTC,CAWSAGGGYTF
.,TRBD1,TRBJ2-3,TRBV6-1,TGTGCCAGTCCGGGACAGGCCACAGATACGCAGTATTTT,CASPGQATDTQYF
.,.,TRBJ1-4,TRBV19,TGTGCCAGTAGTCAGGGACACTTCCCTAATGAAAAACTGTTTTTT,CASSQGHFPNEKLFF
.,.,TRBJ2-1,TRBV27,TGTGCCAGCAGTTTATCCGGTGCCTACAATGAGCAGTTCTTC,CASSLSGAYNEQFF
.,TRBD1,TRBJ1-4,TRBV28,TGTGCCAGCACTCTGGATCGGGACAGGAATGAAAAACTGTTTTTT,CASTLDRDRNEKLFF
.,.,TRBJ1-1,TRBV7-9,TGTGCCAGCAGCCTACAGGGAGGGACTGAAGCTTTCTTT,CASSLQGGTEAFF
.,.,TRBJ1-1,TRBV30,TGTGCCTGGAGGTTGACAGTCAACACTGAAGCTTTCTTT,CAWRLTVNTEAFF
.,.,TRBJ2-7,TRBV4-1,TGCGCCAGCAGCCAAGATTGGGACACCCAGGACGAGCAGTACTTC,CASSQDWDTQDEQYF
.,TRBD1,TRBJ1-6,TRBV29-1,TGCAGCGTGGTAGACAGGGGTACGGATTCACCCCTCCACTTT,CSVVDRGTDSPLHF
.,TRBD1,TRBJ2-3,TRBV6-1,TGTGCCACCGATAACCCGGGACAGGGTTTAGATACGCAGTATTTT,CATDNPGQGLDTQYF
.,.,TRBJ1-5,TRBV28,TGTGCCAGCAGTATATCGGGGGGCGCGGGTCAGCCCCAGCATTTT,CASSISGGAGQPQHF
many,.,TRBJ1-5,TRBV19,TGTGCCAGTAGTATAGGCAGAAATCAGCCCCAGCATTTT,CASSIGRNQPQHF
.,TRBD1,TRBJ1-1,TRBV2,TGTGCCAGCAAGAGGACAGGGACTAACACTGAAGCTTTCTTT,CASKRTGTNTEAFF
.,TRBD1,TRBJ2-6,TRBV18,TGTGCCAGCTCACCTCAGGGGGCATATGGGGCTAACGTCCTGACTTTC,CASSPQGAYGANVLTF
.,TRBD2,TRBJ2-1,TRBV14,TGTGCCAGCAGGGCTAGCGGGAGCCATGTCAATGAGCAGTTCTTC,CASRASGSHVNEQFF
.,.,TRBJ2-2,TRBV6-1,TGTGCCAGCAGTGAGGGCCAAGTAGGGGAGCTGTTTTTT,CASSEGQVGELFF
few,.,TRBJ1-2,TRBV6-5,TGTGCCGTCTCAGGACAGAGCGCCGATGGCTACACCTTC,CAVSGQSADGYTF
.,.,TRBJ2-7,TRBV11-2,TGTGCCAGCAGCTTAGGCAGGGGAACGAACGAGCAGTACTTC,CASSLGRGTNEQYF
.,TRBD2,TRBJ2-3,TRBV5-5,TGTGCCAGCAGCTGGTCCGGGACTACCACAGATACGCAGTATTTT,CASSWSGTTTDTQYF
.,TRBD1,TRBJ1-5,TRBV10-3,TGTGCCATCAGTGAGTCCCGGGACAGGGAAGGAAGCAATCAGCCCCAGCATTTT,CAISESRDREGSNQPQHF
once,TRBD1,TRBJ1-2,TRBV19,TGTGCCAGTAGTATTCGTCCGAACGATGGGGACAGGAGCTATGGCTACACCTTC,CASSIRPNDGDRSYGYTF
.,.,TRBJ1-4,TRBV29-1,TGCAGCGTTGACGAGGCAGCGACTAATGAAAAACTGTTTTTT,CSVDEAATNEKLFF
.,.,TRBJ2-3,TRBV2,TGTGCCAGTAGGCGCAATGGAGGGAGCGATACGCAGTATTTT,CASRRNGGSDTQYF